The clone carrying this T cell receptor (beta chain) showed up many times. What it recognizes is unknown. These data are taken from a study of T cells in Graves' hyperthyroidism and ophthalmopathy. Regarding the study as a whole: Expanded thyroid clonotypes (above 0.001) were mostly also found in blood. Ophthalmopathy prediction by the model preceded onset by a median about 6 months. Ophthalmopathy was distinguished from stable hyperthyroidism by 13 V-J signatures.

The study collected blood at first hyperthyroidism diagnosis, before any ophthalmopathy symptoms arose. Germline V gene lookup returns CDR1 LGHDT and CDR2 YNNKEL (reference sequence). V was trimmed by 4 bases and J by 3 bases, leaving 7 bases between them. The CDR3 is made up of 13 amino acids. Amplification yielded TCR beta CDR3 regions, with RNA transcripts as the source. When the TCR CDR3 underwent first-round RT-PCR, the HTBI primer set was used. TCRdb used MiXCR to reprocess the multiplex PCR reads, holding one entry per CDR3 protein. Of approximately 260,000 distinct CDR3 sequences in the sample, roughly 15% are singletons; the top ten hold more than 30%.

The source material was blood. This TCR came from a woman aged 50 to 60 with Graves' hyperthyroidism that later progressed to Graves' ophthalmopathy. This rearrangement joins TRBV3-1 to TRBJ1-3; unclear D gene. CDR3 region: CASSRVRGNTIYF. CDR3 DNA sequence: TGTGCCAGCAGCCGAGTTCGTGGAAACACCATATATTTT. Complete variable domain (other parts from reference TRBV3-1 and TRBJ1-3): DTAVSQTPKYLVTQMGNDKSIKCEQNLGHDTMYWYKQDSKKFLKIMFSYNNKELIINETVPNRFSPKSPDKAHLNLHINSLELGDSAVYFCASSRVRGNTIYFGEGSWLTVV.